Below, 8 T cell receptor beta chains from the same sample are listed, as sequenced in a study of human T cells and chemical hapten exposure. Specified time point: patch test 1, 2 weeks after DPC sensitization. Specified treatment: therapeutic diphenylcyclopropenone sensitization with weekly scalp DPC. MiXCR, applied by TCRdb to the RACE reads, yields one record per CDR3 protein. The sample shows fewer than 500,000 distinct CDR3 sequences, 4% to 5.5% of them seen only once. Sequences were derived from whole blood, sampled in connection with sensitization to the hapten diphenylcyclopropenone (DPC). The receptors derive from a woman aged 45 to 65 with alopecia areata. Some clones in this sample may be carry-over from other donors' samples.

The gene calls are TRBV7-8 and TRBJ2-5; no firm D call. CDR1 and CDR2 (germline): SGHVS, FQNEAQ. V shed 5 bases and J shed 1 base, with 11 bases lying between them. The length of the CDR3 is 14 residues. The CDR3 nucleotides are TGTGCCAGCAGCGACCGGAGTATCCAAGAGACCCAGTACTTC. Encoded protein: CASSDRSIQETQYF.

This clonotype was seen repeatedly, ten times or more. V usage is TRBV5-1 and J usage is TRBJ2-6, with 7 bases identical to TRBD1. CDR1 is SGHRS, CDR2 YFSETQ, per germline. V trimming: 6 bases; J trimming: 2 bases; junction bases outside the gene matches: 11. This CDR3 region has 17 residues. CDR3 bases: TGCGCCAGCACGCTAAGGGGGCGAGAAGCTGGGGCCAACGTCCTGACTTTC. It translates to CASTLRGREAGANVLTF. Drawing the rest from reference TRBV5-1 and TRBJ2-6, the complete variable domain is KAGVTQTPRYLIKTRGQQVTLSCSPISGHRSVSWYQQTPGQGLQFLFEYFSETQRNKGNFPGRFSGRQFSNSRSEMNVSTLELGDSALYLCASTLRGREAGANVLTFGAGSRLTVL.

This clonotype appeared many times. J is TRBJ1-2 and V is TRBV6-2 or TRBV6-3; D unclear. CDR3 size: 13 residues. The germline gives CDR1 MNHEY, CDR2 SVGEGT. V was cut by 3 bases and J by 10 bases, with 15 bases left in between. In DNA, the CDR3 is TGTGCCAGCAGTTATTTTGGCGGTTTCGACTACACCTTC. This translates into CASSYFGGFDYTF.

This clonotype came up a few times. The chain employs TRBV7-9 and TRBJ1-6, with D possibly matching TRBD1 (5 bases). V shed 1 base and J shed 0 bases, with 10 bases lying between them. The CDR3 extends over 17 amino acids. The V gene's germline CDR1 is SEHNR and CDR2 FQNEAQ (reference sequence). The CDR3 protein is CASSLDRDLSYNSPLHF. Written as DNA, the CDR3 is TGTGCCAGCAGCTTAGATCGGGACCTCTCCTATAATTCACCCCTCCACTTT.

This clonotype was recorded at least ten times. The gene calls are TRBV12-3 or TRBV12-4 and TRBJ2-7, with D perhaps TRBD2 (5 bases). V gave up 7 bases and J gave up 0 bases, with 13 bases separating them. CDR3 length: 14 residues. CDR3 amino acids: CASTSPADSYEQYF. The DNA for the CDR3 is TGTGCCAGCACCTCCCCAGCGGACTCCTACGAGCAGTACTTC.

This clonotype appeared a few times. This chain uses TRBV5-4 with TRBJ1-1; D gene uncertain. CDR3 length: 14 amino acids. V was trimmed by 4 bases and J by 0 bases, leaving 10 bases between them. Germline V gives CDR1 SGHNT, CDR2 YYREEE (reference sequence). The CDR3 is CASSPTLMNTEAFF. CDR3 in DNA: TGTGCCAGCAGCCCGACGCTTATGAACACTGAAGCTTTCTTT.

This clonotype was observed many times. The CDR3 nucleotides are TGTGCCAGCAGCTTGGAGGTAGGGACGATGAACACTGAAGCTTTCTTT. Protein: CASSLEVGTMNTEAFF. J is TRBJ1-1 and V is TRBV5-5; TRBD1 might be the D (5 bases). Germline CDR1 is SGHKS and CDR2 is YYEKEE (reference sequence). This CDR3 contains 16 residues. Trimming cost V 0 bases and J 0 bases, with 12 bases left between them.

The sample holds many counts of this clonotype. This chain uses TRBV6-2 or TRBV6-3 with TRBJ2-1, with 12 nucleotides matching TRBD2. The germline V gene encodes CDR1 MNHEY and CDR2 SVGEGT. CDR3 size: 15 residues. Trimming removed 6 bases from V and 8 bases from J; junction bases left unmatched: 8. CDR3 loop: CASSRLAGVIYEQFF. CDR3 nucleotide sequence: TGTGCCAGCAGCCGACTAGCGGGAGTTATCTATGAGCAGTTCTTC.